This T cell receptor beta chain originates from a study of blood T cell repertoires in COVID-19. Looking at the study overall: Collection of acute and convalescent COVID-19 samples took place in the United States, Italy and Spain. Nucleic acid was either cDNA or gDNA, and it came from T cells, B-cell-depleted T cells, or PBMCs.

The CDR3 is 17 amino acids. The V gene's germline CDR1 is SGHRS and CDR2 YFSETQ. V lost 3 bases, J lost 6 bases, and 25 bases lay in between. Participants came from roughly 23 US areas, aged about 18 to 95 years. Original processing notes: Amplification from reference gene primers served as the basis for estimated nucleated cell counts. Some clones are missing from TCRdb's copy, which holds only in-frame ones; the method was immunoSEQ multiplex PCR. Clonal size and the V and J genes are those of that table, whereas D and trimming came from the DNA. The table lists fewer than 350,000 clones, 89% of them singletons, with approximately 5.2% in the top ten.

The source is a man aged 55 to 70 who had recovered from COVID-19. This rearrangement joins TRBV5-1 to TRBJ2-7; D is possibly TRBD2 (6 bases). Sequenced sample: PBMCs or T cells enriched from blood (not recorded which). The CDR3 spells CASSSKAGPPAGGEQYF. CDR3 nucleotide sequence: TGCGCCAGCAGCTCGAAGGCGGGGCCGCCCGCCGGGGGCGAGCAGTACTTC.